The following is a TCR beta chain sequence with its context. This record comes from a study of blood T cell repertoires in COVID-19. The overall study: Whether acute or convalescent, the COVID-19 samples came from the United States, Italy and Spain. From T cells, B-cell-depleted T cells, or PBMCs came the material, which was cDNA or gDNA.

The CDR3 length is 14 residues. From germline, CDR1 is MNHEY and CDR2 SMNVEV (reference sequence). Losses at the gene ends were 5 bases for V and 5 bases for J; bases not matched to a gene: 9. In the source study's methods: Estimated nucleated cell counts came from reference gene primer amplification. Sequencing was performed with immunoSEQ multiplex PCR; in TCRdb, only in-frame clones are kept and a portion is missing. V and J calls and clone size are copied from that table; D and trimming were computed from the DNA. The table lists about 100,000 clones, 70% to 90% of them singletons. This chain links TRBV27 with TRBJ2-7; 7 bases are shared with TRBD1. This receptor was obtained from a woman between 55 and 75 years old with acute or convalescent COVID-19. Sequenced material: peripheral blood. CDR3 residues: CASSPRQGFHEQYF. Written as DNA, the CDR3 is TGTGCCAGCAGTCCGCGACAGGGTTTCCACGAGCAGTACTTC.